One and the same sample provided the 32 T cell receptor beta chains below, sequenced in a study of beta chain features in type 1 diabetes. Reverse transcribing all isolated RNA meant expressed TCRB transcripts were sequenced. Data came from immunoSEQ multiplex PCR; TCRdb stores just in-frame clones and leaves some out. The data contain about 220,000 clones, 11% of them singletons. The sequenced sample was central memory CD4+ T cells from blood. These receptors were obtained from a young man in good health.

The chain is built from TRBV15 and TRBJ1-2; TRBD1 aligns across 9 bases. The CDR3 length is 16 residues. Looked up from germline, CDR1 is LNHNV and CDR2 is YYDKDF (reference sequence). J gave up 4 bases and V 3 bases, and 9 bases lay outside the gene matches. CDR3 DNA: TGTGCCACCAGCAGCCCTACAGGGGGCCTAGGCTATGGCTACACCTTC. Protein sequence: CATSSPTGGLGYGYTF.

V gene TRBV7-9 combines with J gene TRBJ2-6; 9 bases agree with TRBD1. With 5 bases clipped from V and 4 bases from J, the junction kept 12 bases outside the gene matches. The CDR3 length is 18 residues. The germline CDR1 and CDR2 sequences are SEHNR and FQNEAQ (reference sequence). The CDR3 coding sequence is TGTGCCAGCAGCCCATCGGGAGGACAGGGGCAAGGGGCCAACGTCCTGACTTTC. Translated: CASSPSGGQGQGANVLTF.

This clone was recorded a few times. In DNA form, the CDR3 reads TGTGCCAGCAGTCCCCCGGACAGCCTCTCCTACGAGCAGTACTTC. Its translation is CASSPPDSLSYEQYF. V gene TRBV25-1 combines with J gene TRBJ2-7; tentatively, D is TRBD1 (6 bases). The V end was cut by 5 bases, the J end by 0 bases, with 14 bases between. The V gene's germline CDR1 is MGHDK and CDR2 SYGVNS. CDR3 length: 15 amino acids.

This clone was seen repeatedly, ten times or more. This chain links TRBV10-3 with TRBJ2-7; tentatively, D is TRBD1 or TRBD2 (5 bases each). Germline V gene sequence: CDR1 ENHRY, CDR2 SYGVKD. The V end lost 4 bases, the J end lost 6 bases, and 19 bases lay between the germline ends. CDR3 length equals 15 residues. The CDR3 region has the DNA TGTGCCATCAGTGCCCGGGATCAGGGCCCTAGCGAGCAGTACTTC. It is translated as CAISARDQGPSEQYF.

The sample holds a few counts of this clone. The V call is TRBV10-3, the J call TRBJ2-5; D might be TRBD1 (6 bases). CDR1 is ENHRY, CDR2 SYGVKD, per germline. CDR3 length: 12 residues. The V end was cut by 11 bases, the J end by 3 bases, with 13 bases between. The CDR3 loop is CAAGGQKETQYF. The DNA of the CDR3 is TGTGCCGCCGGTGGACAGAAAGAGACCCAGTACTTC.

This clone has only a few counts. The chain carries TRBV5-4 and TRBJ2-1, with a weak D call TRBD2 (5 bases). The CDR3 length is 16 residues. V was cut by 4 bases and J by 3 bases, with 17 bases left in between. Germline lookup yields CDR1 SGHNT and CDR2 YYREEE (reference sequence). CDR3 residues: CASSRGLPSYYNEQFF. The CDR3 bases are TGTGCCAGCAGCCGCGGGTTGCCTAGCTACTACAATGAGCAGTTCTTC.

There are a few counts of this clone. The rearrangement links TRBV30 to TRBJ1-1, with no clear D. V was trimmed by 0 bases and J by 10 bases, leaving 9 bases between them. There are 11 residues in the CDR3. Germline-derived CDR1 and CDR2 are GTSNPN and SVGIG (reference sequence). The CDR3 is CAWSVRQRAFF. CDR3 in DNA: TGTGCCTGGAGTGTTAGGCAGAGAGCTTTCTTT.

Worth noting for this clone: Other DNA sequences in this specimen translate into the identical CDR3. The V gene is TRBV5-1, the J gene TRBJ2-7; 8 bases align to TRBD1. This CDR3 contains 14 residues. Unmatched junction bases numbered 6, after V lost 5 bases and J lost 2 bases. CDR1 and CDR2 (germline): SGHRS, YFSETQ. CDR3 nucleotide sequence: TGCGCCAGCAGTACCGGACAGGGCGCCTACGAGCAGTACTTC. Protein product: CASSTGQGAYEQYF.

The V gene is TRBV2, the J gene TRBJ2-7, with D hard to call. Germline CDR1 reads SNHLY; CDR2 reads FYNNEI. Trimming stripped 2 bases from V and 7 bases from J, with 12 bases between. This CDR3 spans 13 amino acids. CDR3 nucleotides: TGTGCCAGCAGTGAACTAGTCTACGCAGAGCAGTACTTC. This codes for CASSELVYAEQYF.

The chain recombines TRBV4-2 with TRBJ1-2, with no clear D. The CDR3 loop spans 16 amino acids. Trimming pared 1 base from V and 0 bases from J, leaving 12 bases between. The germline V gene has CDR1 LGHNA and CDR2 YNFKEQ. CDR3 sequence (DNA): TGTGCCAGCAGCCAAGCGGTGCGGACTACTAACTATGGCTACACCTTC. Its protein product is CASSQAVRTTNYGYTF.

The chain recombines TRBV5-4 with TRBJ2-1; TRBD2 matches 12 bases. The trim removed 3 bases at V and 0 bases at J, leaving 4 bases unmatched. This CDR3 contains 17 residues. Germline lookup yields CDR1 SGHNT and CDR2 YYREEE (reference sequence). For the CDR3, the DNA is TGTGCCAGCAGCTCCTCTAGCGGGAGGGCCTCCTACAATGAGCAGTTCTTC. This codes for CASSSSSGRASYNEQFF.

The rearrangement uses TRBV19 and TRBJ1-1; tentatively, D is TRBD1 (6 bases). The CDR3 totals 13 residues. Trimming pared 11 bases from V and 4 bases from J, leaving 17 bases between. Germline CDR1 LNHDA, CDR2 SQIVND (reference sequence). CDR3 nucleotides: TGTGCCGTACAGGGTTACGCGGGCACTGAAGCTTTCTTT. It translates to CAVQGYAGTEAFF.

The sample holds a few counts of this clone. V gene TRBV7-3 combines with J gene TRBJ2-7; weak D call: TRBD1 (5 bases). This CDR3 is 15 amino acids long. V lost 4 bases to trimming and J lost 2 bases, with 15 bases between them. The germline V gene encodes CDR1 SGHTA and CDR2 FQGTGA. As DNA, the CDR3 is TGTGCCAGCAGCTCCCGACAGTCATCGGCCTACGAGCAGTACTTC. Its translation: CASSSRQSSAYEQYF.

The sample holds a few counts of this clone. A read error may account for a junction end that differs from germline. This sequence joins TRBV7-2 and TRBJ2-3; TRBD2 matches at 12 bases. The CDR3 spans 15 residues. Germline CDR1 reads SGHTA; CDR2 reads FQGNSA. The CDR3 spells CASSRLAGVGDTQYF. CDR3 nucleotides: TGCGCCAGCAGCCGACTAGCGGGAGTTGGAGATACGCAGTATTTT.

This rearrangement joins TRBV7-2 to TRBJ1-4; D call uncertain. Germline lookup yields CDR1 SGHTA and CDR2 FQGNSA. Trimming removed 5 bases from V and 8 bases from J, with 18 bases in between. The CDR3 contains 15 residues. The CDR3 DNA is TGTGCCAGCAGCCCGCGGACGGGCCAGAAGGAAAAACTGTTTTTT. Translated, it gives CASSPRTGQKEKLFF.

This clone turned up a few times. This chain connects TRBV7-2 to TRBJ2-3; 7 bases line up with TRBD2. The CDR3 loop spans 14 amino acids. CDR1 is SGHTA and CDR2 is FQGNSA in the germline V gene. Trimming cost V 6 bases and J 3 bases; bases outside gene matches: 6. Written as DNA, the CDR3 is TGTGCCAGCAGTCGAGCGGGAAGTACAGATACGCAGTATTTT. It encodes CASSRAGSTDTQYF.

This clone was seen ten or more times. One junction end disagrees with the germline gene, perhaps due to a read error. V is TRBV7-8 and J is TRBJ2-5, with 13 bases matching TRBD2. The CDR3 runs to 14 residues. Germline assignment: CDR1 SGHVS and CDR2 FQNEAQ. Here the CDR3 reads CASSPNAGLAGRHF. DNA of the CDR3: TGTGCCAGCAGCCCAAACGCGGGACTAGCGGGAAGGCACTTC.

This clone was seen a few times. This chain joins TRBV28 and TRBJ2-6, with TRBD2 matching 11 bases. Germline CDR1 is MDHEN and CDR2 is SYDVKM. The length of the CDR3 is 17 residues. V was pared by 5 bases and J by 4 bases, with 7 bases of the junction left unmatched. CDR3 sequence (DNA): TGTGCCAGCAGTCCACCGGGACTAGCGGAAGGGGCCAACGTCCTGACTTTC. Its translation is CASSPPGLAEGANVLTF. The entire variable domain, with the rest obtained from reference TRBV28 and TRBJ2-6, is as follows: DVKVTQSSRYLVKRTGEKVFLECVQDMDHENMFWYRQDPGLGLRLIYFSYDVKMKEKGDIPEGYSVSREKKERFSLILESASTNQTSMYLCASSPPGLAEGANVLTFGAGSRLTVL.

The table lists this clone with a few counts. The chain carries TRBV7-9 and TRBJ2-1; D is perhaps TRBD2 (6 bases). The CDR3 has 15 amino acids. V lost 1 base and J 4 bases, leaving 11 bases between the germline ends. Germline-derived CDR1 and CDR2 are SEHNR and FQNEAQ (reference sequence). CDR3 nucleotide sequence: TGTGCCAGCAGCTTAGACGGGAGAGAATACAATGAGCAGTTCTTC. This encodes CASSLDGREYNEQFF.

The chain has TRBV5-1 and TRBJ1-1, with D uncertain. V was pared by 0 bases and J by 4 bases, with 7 bases between. The CDR3 length is 13 residues. Germline V CDR1 and CDR2: SGHRS, YFSETQ. CDR3 loop: CASSLDEVTEAFF. The CDR3 DNA sequence: TGCGCCAGCAGCTTGGACGAAGTCACTGAAGCTTTCTTT.

This clone has more than one count but fewer than ten. This rearrangement joins TRBV9 to TRBJ2-1; tentatively, D is TRBD2 (6 bases). CDR3 length equals 15 residues. Deletions cut 0 bases from V and 5 bases from J, with 12 bases between. Looked up from germline, CDR1 is SGDLS and CDR2 is YYNGEE. In DNA form, the CDR3 reads TGTGCCAGCAGCGTAGAGGGACTCCCACACAATGAGCAGTTCTTC. Its protein is CASSVEGLPHNEQFF.

This clone was picked up a small number of times. The chain combines TRBV25-1 with TRBJ2-7; D may be TRBD2 (6 bases). V was shortened by 3 bases and J by 1 base, with 13 bases between the two germline ends. Germline V lookup: CDR1 MGHDK, CDR2 SYGVNS. The CDR3 covers 15 residues. CDR3 protein: CASSDLPGGSYEQYF. As DNA, the CDR3 is TGTGCCAGCAGTGACCTCCCCGGGGGATCCTACGAGCAGTACTTC.

This chain joins TRBV10-3 and TRBJ1-1, with no clear D. Germline V gives CDR1 ENHRY, CDR2 SYGVKD. V shed 9 bases and J shed 3 bases, with 8 bases lying between them. This CDR3 comprises 11 residues. The CDR3 reads CAIQSDTEAFF. The CDR3 DNA follows: TGTGCCATACAGTCGGACACTGAAGCTTTCTTT.

For the CDR3, the DNA is TGTGCCAGCGAGGACTGGAGCAATGAGCAGTTCTTC. Translated, it gives CASEDWSNEQFF. This rearrangement joins TRBV2 to TRBJ2-1, with D perhaps TRBD2 (5 bases). The CDR3 extends over 12 amino acids. Trimming stripped 8 bases from V and 6 bases from J, with 11 bases between. Looked up from germline, CDR1 is SNHLY and CDR2 is FYNNEI.

This clone has only a few counts. The rearrangement joins TRBV27 to TRBJ2-2; 7 bases line up with TRBD1. Germline V gene lookup returns CDR1 MNHEY and CDR2 SMNVEV (reference sequence). The V gene end was trimmed by 4 bases and the J gene end by 5 bases; junction bases not matched to a gene: 1. The CDR3 spans 13 residues. The DNA for the CDR3 is TGTGCCAGCAGTTCGACAGGGACCGGGGAGCTGTTTTTT. It specifies CASSSTGTGELFF.

This clone was picked up a small number of times. This chain links TRBV4-3 with TRBJ2-2; D gene unclear. Germline CDR1 is LGHNA and CDR2 is YSLEER. The length of the CDR3 is 15 residues. V gave up 1 base and J gave up 7 bases, with 13 bases separating them. The CDR3 nucleotides read TGCGCCAGCAGCCAAGGGACCAAGACGCTCGGGGAGCTGTTTTTT. Residues: CASSQGTKTLGELFF.

The rearrangement joins TRBV7-2 to TRBJ1-2; D not resolved. The CDR3 runs 12 residues. Trimming pared 5 bases from V and 4 bases from J, leaving 8 bases between. Germline lookup yields CDR1 SGHTA and CDR2 FQGNSA. CDR3 region: CASSNRGYGYTF. The CDR3 bases are TGTGCCAGCAGCAACCGCGGCTATGGCTACACCTTC.

V gene TRBV5-1 combines with J gene TRBJ1-5, with unresolved D. This CDR3 has 13 amino acids. Germline V gene data show CDR1 as SGHRS and CDR2 as YFSETQ. With 0 bases removed from V and 5 bases from J, the gap between germline ends came to 6 bases. DNA of the CDR3: TGCGCCAGCAGCTTGGAGCCTGATCAGCCCCAGCATTTT. Translated: CASSLEPDQPQHF.

This clone appeared a few times. The DNA of the CDR3 is TGTGCCAGCAGCCCCCCATGGACAGGGAACACCGGGGAGCTGTTTTTT. It yields the protein CASSPPWTGNTGELFF. The chain recombines TRBV7-2 with TRBJ2-2; 7 nucleotides line up with TRBD1. Germline trimming cut 5 bases from V and 1 base from J; bases unmatched to any gene: 7. CDR1 SGHTA and CDR2 FQGNSA come from the germline V gene. This CDR3 contains 16 residues.

The chain recombines TRBV15 with TRBJ1-1; a weak D match, TRBD1 (5 bases). Per germline, CDR1 LNHNV and CDR2 YYDKDF (reference sequence). This CDR3 contains 12 residues. Trimming left V 1 base short and J 9 bases short, with 9 bases between. The CDR3, as DNA: TGTGCCACCAGCAGAGCGGGGGGAAAAGCTTTCTTT. Its translation: CATSRAGGKAFF.

V gene TRBV7-3 combines with J gene TRBJ2-1; 7 nucleotides align to TRBD2. The V gene end was trimmed by 2 bases and the J gene end by 6 bases; junction bases not matched to a gene: 1. Germline V gives CDR1 SGHTA, CDR2 FQGTGA. The CDR3 is 13 amino acids. This CDR3 reads CASSLLAANEQFF. CDR3 nucleotide sequence: TGTGCCAGCAGCTTACTAGCGGCCAATGAGCAGTTCTTC.

This chain uses TRBV2 with TRBJ2-3; 9 positions agree with TRBD1. The germline gives CDR1 SNHLY, CDR2 FYNNEI. The CDR3 is 13 residues long. The V and J ends lost 8 bases and 2 bases, in that order; junction bases with no gene match: 2. The CDR3 sequence: CASGTGYTDTQYF. As DNA, the CDR3 is TGTGCCAGCGGGACAGGGTACACAGATACGCAGTATTTT.